This T cell receptor (beta chain) was sequenced in a study of STAT3 mutations in large granular lymphocyte leukemia. Background on the study: Canonical activating STAT3 mutations were detected in roughly half of the longitudinally sequenced T-LGLL patients.

The assay was immunoSEQ multiplex PCR, and TCRdb's table has in-frame clones only and misses some. This sample has around 30,000 clones; approximately 86% occur once, and the top ten carry approximately 12%. Comments on this clone: Its antigen is not known.

The CDR3 length is 14 residues. With 4 bases clipped from V and 3 bases from J, the junction kept 3 bases outside the gene matches. Per the germline V gene, CDR1 is GTSNPN and CDR2 is SVGIG (reference sequence). Study-wide points: All newly emerging clones after therapy were STAT3 wild type. Every T-LGLL patient had at least one immunodominant TCRbeta clonotype. Differing intervals and regimens complicate linking therapy response to clone burden.

The gene calls are TRBV30 and TRBJ2-2, with 9 bases aligning to TRBD2. This receptor was identified in a man aged 55 to 70 with T-cell large granular lymphocyte leukemia. Some clones in this sample may be carry-over from other donors' samples. Sample: peripheral blood mononuclear cells. The CDR3 bases are TGTGCCTGGATTGCGGGAGGGCACACCGGGGAGCTGTTTTTT. Its translation is CAWIAGGHTGELFF.